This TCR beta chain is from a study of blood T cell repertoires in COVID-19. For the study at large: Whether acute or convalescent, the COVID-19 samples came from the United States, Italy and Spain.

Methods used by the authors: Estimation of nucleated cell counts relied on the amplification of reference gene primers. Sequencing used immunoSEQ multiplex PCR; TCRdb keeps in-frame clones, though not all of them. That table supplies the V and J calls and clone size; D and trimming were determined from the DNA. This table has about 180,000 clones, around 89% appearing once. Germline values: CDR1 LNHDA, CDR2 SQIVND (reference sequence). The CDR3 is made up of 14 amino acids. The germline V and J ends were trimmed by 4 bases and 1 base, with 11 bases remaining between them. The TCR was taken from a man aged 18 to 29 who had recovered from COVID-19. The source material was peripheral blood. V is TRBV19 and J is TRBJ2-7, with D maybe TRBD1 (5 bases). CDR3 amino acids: CASSRAGSSYEQYF. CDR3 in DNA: TGTGCCAGTAGTAGGGCAGGGTCGTCCTACGAGCAGTACTTC.